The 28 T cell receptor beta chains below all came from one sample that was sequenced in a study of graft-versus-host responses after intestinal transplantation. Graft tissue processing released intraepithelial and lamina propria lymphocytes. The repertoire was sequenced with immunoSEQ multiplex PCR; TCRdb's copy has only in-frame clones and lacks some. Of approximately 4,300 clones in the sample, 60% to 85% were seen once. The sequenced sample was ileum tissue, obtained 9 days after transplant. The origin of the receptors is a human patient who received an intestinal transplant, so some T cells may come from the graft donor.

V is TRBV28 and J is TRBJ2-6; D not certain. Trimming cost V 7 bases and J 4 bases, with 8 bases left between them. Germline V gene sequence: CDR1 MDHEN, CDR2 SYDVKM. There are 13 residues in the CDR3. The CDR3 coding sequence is TGTGCCAGCAATCCTTCCGGGGCCAACGTCCTGACTTTC. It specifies CASNPSGANVLTF.

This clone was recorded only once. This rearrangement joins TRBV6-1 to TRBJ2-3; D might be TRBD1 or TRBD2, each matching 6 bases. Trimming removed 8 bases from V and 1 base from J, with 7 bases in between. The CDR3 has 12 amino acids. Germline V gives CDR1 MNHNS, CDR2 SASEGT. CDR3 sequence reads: CASGGRTDTQYF. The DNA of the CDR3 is TGTGCCAGCGGGGGGCGCACAGATACGCAGTATTTT.

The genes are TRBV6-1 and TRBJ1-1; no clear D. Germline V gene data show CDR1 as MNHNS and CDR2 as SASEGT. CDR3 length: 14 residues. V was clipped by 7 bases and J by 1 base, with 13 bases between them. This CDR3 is CASIWGRTNTEAFF. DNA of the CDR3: TGTGCCAGCATTTGGGGTCGGACGAACACTGAAGCTTTCTTT.

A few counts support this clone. The CDR3 sequence: CASSLSGAGMNTEAFF. The CDR3 nucleotides are TGTGCCAGCAGTTTATCGGGTGCGGGGATGAACACTGAAGCTTTCTTT. J is TRBJ1-1 and V is TRBV28; D is unresolved. Trimming removed 1 base at V and 0 bases at J, with 12 bases between. Germline V gene sequence: CDR1 MDHEN, CDR2 SYDVKM. CDR3 length: 16 residues.

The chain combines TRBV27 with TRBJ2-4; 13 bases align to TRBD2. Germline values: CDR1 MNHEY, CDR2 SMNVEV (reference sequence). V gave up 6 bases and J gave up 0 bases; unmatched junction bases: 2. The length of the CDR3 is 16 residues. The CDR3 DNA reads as TGTGCCAGCAGACTAGCGGGGGGGATAGCCAAAAACATTCAGTACTTC. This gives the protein CASRLAGGIAKNIQYF.

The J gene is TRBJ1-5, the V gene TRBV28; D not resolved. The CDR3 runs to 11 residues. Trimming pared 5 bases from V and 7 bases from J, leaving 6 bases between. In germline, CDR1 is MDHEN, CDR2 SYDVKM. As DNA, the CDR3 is TGTGCCAGCAGTCGCGGGCAGCCCCAGCATTTT. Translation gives CASSRGQPQHF.

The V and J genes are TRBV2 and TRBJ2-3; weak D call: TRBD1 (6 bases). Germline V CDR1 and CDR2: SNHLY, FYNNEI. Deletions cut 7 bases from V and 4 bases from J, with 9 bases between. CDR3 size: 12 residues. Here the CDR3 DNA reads TGTGCCAGCACCCACAGGGCAGATACGCAGTATTTT. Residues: CASTHRADTQYF.

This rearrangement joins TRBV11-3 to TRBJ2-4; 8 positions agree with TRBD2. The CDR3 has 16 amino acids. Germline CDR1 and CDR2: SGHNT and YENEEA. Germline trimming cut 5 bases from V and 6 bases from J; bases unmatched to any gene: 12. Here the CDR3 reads CASSHQPGGPGNIQYF. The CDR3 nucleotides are TGTGCCAGCAGCCACCAGCCGGGGGGGCCGGGAAACATTCAGTACTTC.

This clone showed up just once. The CDR3 coding sequence is TGTGCCAGCAGTGGGGACAGGGGGCGCTGGGATACGCAGTATTTT. Residues: CASSGDRGRWDTQYF. This chain links TRBV6-4 with TRBJ2-3, with 12 bases fitting TRBD1. V was pared by 4 bases and J by 6 bases, with 5 bases of the junction left unmatched. This CDR3 contains 15 residues. Germline assignment: CDR1 MRHNA and CDR2 SNTAGT.

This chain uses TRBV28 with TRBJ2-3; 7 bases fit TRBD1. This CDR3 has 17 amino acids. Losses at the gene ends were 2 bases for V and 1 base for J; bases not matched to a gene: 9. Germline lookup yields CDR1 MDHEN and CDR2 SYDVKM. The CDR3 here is CASSLGGPDRGTDTQYF. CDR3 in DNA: TGTGCCAGCAGTTTAGGAGGCCCTGACAGGGGCACAGATACGCAGTATTTT.

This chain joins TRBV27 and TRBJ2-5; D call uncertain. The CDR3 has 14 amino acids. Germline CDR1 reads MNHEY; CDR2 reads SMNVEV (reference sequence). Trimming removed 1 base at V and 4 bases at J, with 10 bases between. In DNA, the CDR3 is TGTGCCAGCAGTTTATACCGTCAAACAGAGACCCAGTACTTC. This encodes CASSLYRQTETQYF.

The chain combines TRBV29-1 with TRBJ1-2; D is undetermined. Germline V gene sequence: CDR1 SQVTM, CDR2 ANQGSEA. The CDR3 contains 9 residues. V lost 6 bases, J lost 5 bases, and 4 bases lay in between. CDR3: CSVRYGYTF. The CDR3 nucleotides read TGCAGCGTGAGGTATGGCTACACCTTC.

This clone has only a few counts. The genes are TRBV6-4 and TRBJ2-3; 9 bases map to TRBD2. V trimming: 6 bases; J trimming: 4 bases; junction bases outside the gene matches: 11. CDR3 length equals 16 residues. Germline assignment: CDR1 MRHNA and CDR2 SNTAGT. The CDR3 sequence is CASSNLAGAGSDTQYF. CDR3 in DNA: TGTGCCAGCAGCAATTTAGCGGGAGCAGGGTCAGATACGCAGTATTTT.

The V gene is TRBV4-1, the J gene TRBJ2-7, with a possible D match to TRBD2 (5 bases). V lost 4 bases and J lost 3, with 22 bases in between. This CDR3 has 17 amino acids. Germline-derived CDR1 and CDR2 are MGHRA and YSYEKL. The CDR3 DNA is TGCGCCAGCAGCCCGATACTAGTTTGGGTGGGGAACTACGAGCAGTACTTC. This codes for CASSPILVWVGNYEQYF.

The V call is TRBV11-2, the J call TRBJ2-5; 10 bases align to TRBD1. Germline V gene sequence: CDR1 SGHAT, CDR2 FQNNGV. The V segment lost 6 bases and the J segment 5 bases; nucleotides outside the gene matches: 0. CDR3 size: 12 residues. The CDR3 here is CASRTGGETQYF. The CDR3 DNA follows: TGTGCCAGCAGGACAGGGGGCGAGACCCAGTACTTC.

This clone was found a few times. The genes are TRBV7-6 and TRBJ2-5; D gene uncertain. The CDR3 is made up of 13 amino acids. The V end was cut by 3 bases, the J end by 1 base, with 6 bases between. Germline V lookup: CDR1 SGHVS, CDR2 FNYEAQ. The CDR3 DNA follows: TGTGCCAGCAGCTTTAGGCCCCAAGAGACCCAGTACTTC. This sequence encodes CASSFRPQETQYF.

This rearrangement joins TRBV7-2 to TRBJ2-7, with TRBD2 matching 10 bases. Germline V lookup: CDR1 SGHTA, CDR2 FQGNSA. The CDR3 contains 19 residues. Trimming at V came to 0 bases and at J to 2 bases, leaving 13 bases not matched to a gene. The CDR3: CASSLALVPSGGRTYEQYF. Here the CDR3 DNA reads TGTGCCAGCAGCTTAGCGTTGGTTCCTAGCGGGGGCCGTACCTACGAGCAGTACTTC.

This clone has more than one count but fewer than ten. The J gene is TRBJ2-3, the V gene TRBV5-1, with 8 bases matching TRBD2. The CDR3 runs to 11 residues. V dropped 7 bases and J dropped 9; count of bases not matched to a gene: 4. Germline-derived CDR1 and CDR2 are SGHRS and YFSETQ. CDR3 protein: CASGAGETQYF. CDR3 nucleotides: TGCGCCAGCGGAGCGGGAGAAACGCAGTATTTT.

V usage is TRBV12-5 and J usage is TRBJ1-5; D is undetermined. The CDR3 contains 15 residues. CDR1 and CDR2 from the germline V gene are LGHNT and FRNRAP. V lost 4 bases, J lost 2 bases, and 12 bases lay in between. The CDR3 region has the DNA TGTGCTAGTGGTTCGACCCAAGAAGGCAATCAGCCCCAGCATTTT. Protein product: CASGSTQEGNQPQHF.

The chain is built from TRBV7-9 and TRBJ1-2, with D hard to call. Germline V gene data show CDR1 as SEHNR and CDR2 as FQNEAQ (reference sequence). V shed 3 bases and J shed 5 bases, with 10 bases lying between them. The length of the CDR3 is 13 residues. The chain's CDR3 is CASSFNSEYGYTF. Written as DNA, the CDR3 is TGTGCCAGCAGCTTTAACAGCGAGTATGGCTACACCTTC.

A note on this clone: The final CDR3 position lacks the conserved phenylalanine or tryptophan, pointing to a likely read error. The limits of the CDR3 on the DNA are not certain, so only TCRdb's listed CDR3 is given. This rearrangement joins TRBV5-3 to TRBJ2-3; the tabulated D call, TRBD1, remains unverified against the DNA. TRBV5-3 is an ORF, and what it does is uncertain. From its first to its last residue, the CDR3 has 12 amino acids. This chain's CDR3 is CARSRIGTGIGL.

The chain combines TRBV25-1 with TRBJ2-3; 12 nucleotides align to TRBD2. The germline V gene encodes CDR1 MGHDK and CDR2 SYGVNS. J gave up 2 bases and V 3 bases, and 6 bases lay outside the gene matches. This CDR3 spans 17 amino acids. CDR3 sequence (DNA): TGTGCCAGCAGTGAGACTAGCGGGGGACCCTCCACAGATACGCAGTATTTT. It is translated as CASSETSGGPSTDTQYF.

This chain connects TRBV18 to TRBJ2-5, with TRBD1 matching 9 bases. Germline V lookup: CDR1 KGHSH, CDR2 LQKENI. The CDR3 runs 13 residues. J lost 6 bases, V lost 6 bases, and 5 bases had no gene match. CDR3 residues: CASSGDREKTQYF. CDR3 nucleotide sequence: TGTGCCAGCTCGGGGGACAGGGAAAAGACCCAGTACTTC.

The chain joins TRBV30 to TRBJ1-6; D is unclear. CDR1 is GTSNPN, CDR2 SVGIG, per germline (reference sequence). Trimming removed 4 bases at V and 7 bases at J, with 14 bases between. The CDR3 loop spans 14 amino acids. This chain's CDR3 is CAWTQDHQNSPLHF. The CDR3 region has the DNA TGTGCCTGGACTCAAGACCACCAGAATTCACCCCTCCACTTT.

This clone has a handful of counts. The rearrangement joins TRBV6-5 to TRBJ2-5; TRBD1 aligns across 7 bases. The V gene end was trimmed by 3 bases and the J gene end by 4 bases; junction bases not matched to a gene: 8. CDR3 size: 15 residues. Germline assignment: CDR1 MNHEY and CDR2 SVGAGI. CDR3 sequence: CASSYYGAGGETQYF. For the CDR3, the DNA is TGTGCCAGCAGTTATTACGGGGCAGGGGGAGAGACCCAGTACTTC.

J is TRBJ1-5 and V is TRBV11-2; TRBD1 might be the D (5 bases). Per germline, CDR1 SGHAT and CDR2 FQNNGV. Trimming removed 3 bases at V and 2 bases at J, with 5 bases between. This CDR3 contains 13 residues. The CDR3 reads CASSFRGNQPQHF. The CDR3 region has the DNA TGTGCCAGCAGCTTCAGGGGCAATCAGCCCCAGCATTTT. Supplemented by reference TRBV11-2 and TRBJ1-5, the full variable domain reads EAGVAQSPRYKIIEKRQSVAFWCNPISGHATLYWYQQILGQGPKLLIQFQNNGVVDDSQLPKDRFSAERLKGVDSTLKIQPAKLEDSAVYLCASSFRGNQPQHFGDGTRLSIL.

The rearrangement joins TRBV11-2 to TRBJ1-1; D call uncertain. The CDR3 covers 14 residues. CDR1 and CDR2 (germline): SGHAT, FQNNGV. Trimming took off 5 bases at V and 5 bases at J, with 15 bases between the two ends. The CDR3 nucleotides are TGTGCCAGCAGCCTCCGGACTCGGGGTACTGAAGCTTTCTTT. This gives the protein CASSLRTRGTEAFF.

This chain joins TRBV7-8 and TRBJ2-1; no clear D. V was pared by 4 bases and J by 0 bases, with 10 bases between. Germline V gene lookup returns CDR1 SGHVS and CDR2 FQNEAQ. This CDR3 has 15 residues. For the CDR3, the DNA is TGTGCCAGCAGCTCCACTCAGAGCTCCTACAATGAGCAGTTCTTC. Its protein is CASSSTQSSYNEQFF.